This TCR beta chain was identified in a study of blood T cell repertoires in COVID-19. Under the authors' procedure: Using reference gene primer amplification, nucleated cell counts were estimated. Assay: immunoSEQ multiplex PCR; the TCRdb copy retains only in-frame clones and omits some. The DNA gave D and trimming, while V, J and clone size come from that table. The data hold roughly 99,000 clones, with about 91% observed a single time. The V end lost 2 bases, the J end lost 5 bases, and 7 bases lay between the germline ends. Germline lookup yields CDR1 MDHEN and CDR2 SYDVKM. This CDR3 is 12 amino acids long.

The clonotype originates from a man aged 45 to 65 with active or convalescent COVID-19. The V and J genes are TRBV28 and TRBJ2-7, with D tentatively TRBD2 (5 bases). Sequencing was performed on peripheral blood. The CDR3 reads CASSLGENEQYF. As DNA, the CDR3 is TGTGCCAGCAGTTTAGGGGAGAACGAGCAGTACTTC.